Given below is one T cell receptor beta chain in context. The sample is drawn from a study of blood T cell repertoires in COVID-19. On the study more broadly: PBMCs, B-cell-depleted T cells, or T cells were the source of the cDNA or gDNA that made up the material.

Patients in Seattle were enrolled during active infection, then followed longitudinally. The authors' processing: Researchers report that nucleated cell counts were estimated from reference gene primer amplification. Assay used: immunoSEQ multiplex PCR; TCRdb lists only in-frame clones, some missing. The V and J calls and clone size come from that table; D and trimming were worked out from the DNA. Altogether about 480,000 clones are present, 85% to 90% being singletons, with the ten largest covering around 0.95%. Input material: peripheral blood. The source is a man aged 18 to 29 with COVID-19, enrolled during active disease.

CDR3 sequence (DNA): TGTGCCAGCAGCCCCCAGACCTACGAGCAGTACTTC. Amino acid sequence: CASSPQTYEQYF. This sequence joins TRBV7-9 and TRBJ2-7; D is ambiguous. The V and J ends lost 5 bases and 2 bases respectively, with 7 bases between them. The germline V gene encodes CDR1 SEHNR and CDR2 FQNEAQ (reference sequence). This CDR3 is built from 12 residues. The whole variable domain, filled in from reference TRBV7-9 and TRBJ2-7, reads DTGVSQNPRHKITKRGQNVTFRCDPISEHNRLYWYRQTLGQGPEFLTYFQNEAQLEKSRLLSDRFSAERPKGSFSTLEIQRTEQGDSAMYLCASSPQTYEQYFGPGTRLTVT.